This T cell receptor (beta chain) was identified during a study of blood T cell repertoires in COVID-19. Study-wide context: T cells, B-cell-depleted T cells, or PBMCs provided the cDNA or gDNA that served as material.

This clone has a handful of counts. This CDR3 contains 18 residues. Trimming cost V 1 base and J 8 bases; bases outside gene matches: 13. CDR1 LGHNA and CDR2 YSLEER come from the germline V gene. The protocol was immunoSEQ multiplex PCR, while the TCRdb copy is restricted to in-frame clones and leaves out a portion. The sample contains a few hundred thousand clones, more than 75% of which appear only once. The rearrangement uses TRBV4-3 and TRBJ2-1; the match to TRBD2 covers 11 bases. Sequenced sample: peripheral blood. This TCR was sampled from a woman in her twenties or thirties with COVID-19, enrolled during active disease. Here the CDR3 reads CASSQGLLAGDPLDEQFF. CDR3 nucleotides: TGCGCCAGCAGCCAAGGGTTACTAGCGGGAGACCCCTTGGATGAGCAGTTCTTC.